In its sample, the clone carrying this TCR beta chain was seen many times. These data belong to a study of neurological immune-mediated disorders. Time point given: longitudinal time-point 1 (baseline). 2 million PBMCs stored at -80 C were the source of the unsorted libraries. The germline V gene has CDR1 DFQATT and CDR2 SNEGSKA (reference sequence). Trimming shortened V by 3 bases and J by 6 bases, and 8 bases separated the two germline ends. The CDR3 loop spans 11 amino acids. TCRdb re-derived calls from the 5' RACE reads in MiXCR, one entry per CDR3 protein. Here the sample spans tens of thousands of distinct CDR3 sequences, approximately 9.1% being singletons.

The TCR comes from a woman between 40 and 50 years old in good health. The J gene is TRBJ1-2, the V gene TRBV20-1; D ambiguous. The sequencing sample was made of PBMCs. The CDR3 region is CSASYGDGYTF. The CDR3 nucleotides are TGCAGTGCTAGCTACGGGGATGGCTACACCTTC.